The rows below give T cell receptor beta chains drawn from one sample of a study of OX40 agonist ivuxolimab in advanced cancers. Repertoires were generated with immunoSEQ multiplex PCR, while TCRdb's copy carries only in-frame clones and drops some. The data contain about 81,000 clones, 80% to 90% of them singletons. The material was CD4+ or CD8+ T cells sorted from blood, obtained in a trial of the OX40 agonist ivuxolimab. All receptors derive from an adult with an advanced solid tumor such as melanoma, head and neck, liver or kidney cancer. Both conserved end residues are part of each CDR3. D genes are given only for firm matches. Size tells how often a clone was seen (once, few, many) or the class of an expanded clone, and some rows leave it out.

D,size,V,J,CDR3,DNA
-,-,TRBV7-3,TRBJ2-2,CASSLESLGGELFF,TGTGCCAGCAGCCTAGAATCCTTGGGCGGGGAGCTGTTTTTT
-,-,TRBV15,TRBJ2-3,CATSLGSINTDTQYF,TGTGCCACCAGCCTCGGGTCCATTAACACAGATACGCAGTATTTT
TRBD1,-,TRBV5-1,TRBJ1-2,CASSLVNKGANYTF,TGCGCCAGCAGCTTGGTCAACAAGGGGGCCAACTACACCTTC
-,-,TRBV4-3,TRBJ2-2,CASSPLTANTGELFF,TGCGCCAGCAGCCCACTGACAGCCAACACCGGGGAGCTGTTTTTT
-,-,TRBV7-9,TRBJ1-5,CASSLVNQPQHF,TGTGCCAGCAGCTTAGTCAATCAGCCCCAGCATTTT
-,-,TRBV19,TRBJ1-5,CASKNSGGDPRNQPQHF,TGTGCCAGTAAAAACTCGGGCGGGGATCCACGTAATCAGCCCCAGCATTTT
TRBD2,-,TRBV27,TRBJ2-2,CASSSLILAGNTGELFF,TGTGCCAGCAGTTCCCTAATACTAGCGGGAAACACCGGGGAGCTGTTTTTT
TRBD2,-,TRBV4-1,TRBJ2-7,CASSQELAYKSYEQYF,TGCGCCAGCAGCCAAGAACTAGCGTACAAATCCTACGAGCAGTACTTC
-,-,TRBV9,TRBJ2-3,CASSVDLSSQAQYF,TGTGCCAGCAGCGTAGATTTGTCCTCCCAGGCGCAGTATTTT
-,once,TRBV28,TRBJ2-6,CASSFASGANVLTF,TGTGCCAGCAGTTTTGCGTCCGGGGCCAACGTCCTGACTTTC
-,once,TRBV2,TRBJ1-2,CASSPGPGAGYGYTF,TGTGCCAGCAGCCCGGGCCCGGGCGCGGGGTATGGCTACACCTTC
TRBD2,-,TRBV5-4,TRBJ2-3,CASSLLAGAYTDTQYF,TGTGCCAGCAGCCTTCTAGCGGGGGCTTACACAGATACGCAGTATTTT
-,few,TRBV5-1,TRBJ2-2,CASSFSRVTGELFF,TGCGCCAGCAGCTTTAGCAGGGTCACCGGGGAGCTGTTTTTT
-,-,TRBV2,TRBJ1-2,CARGFSGTYGYTF,TGTGCCAGGGGGTTCTCGGGGACCTATGGCTACACCTTC
TRBD1,once,TRBV19,TRBJ1-2,CASLRTGTYGYTF,TGTGCCAGTCTTCGGACAGGCACCTATGGCTACACCTTC
TRBD2,-,TRBV13,TRBJ2-2,CASSPQREFNTGELFF,TGTGCCAGCAGCCCTCAGCGGGAGTTTAACACCGGGGAGCTGTTTTTT
-,-,TRBV9,TRBJ2-1,CASSVGLEWYTEQFF,TGTGCCAGCAGCGTAGGATTGGAATGGTATACTGAGCAGTTCTTC
-,once,TRBV15,TRBJ1-4,CATSRDREKLFF,TGTGCCACCAGCAGAGATCGGGAAAAACTGTTTTTT
-,-,TRBV27,TRBJ1-2,CASSLGGDPTGYTF,TGTGCCAGCAGTCTGGGGGGGGATCCCACTGGCTACACCTTC
-,-,TRBV19,TRBJ1-5,CASSIQSGGRVDQPQHF,TGTGCCAGTAGTATCCAGAGCGGGGGACGGGTTGATCAGCCCCAGCATTTT
TRBD1,once,TRBV10-3,TRBJ2-5,CAINQDRAGETQYF,TGTGCCATCAACCAGGACAGGGCCGGGGAGACCCAGTACTTC
-,-,TRBV25-1,TRBJ1-4,CAGGISPSTNEKLFF,TGTGCCGGGGGGATTTCACCTTCAACTAATGAAAAACTGTTTTTT
TRBD1,-,TRBV11-2,TRBJ2-2,CASSTITGGANTGELFF,TGTGCCAGCAGCACGATCACAGGGGGCGCGAACACCGGGGAGCTGTTTTTT
-,once,TRBV6-5,TRBJ2-6,CASSYTTGSGANVLTF,TGTGCCAGCAGTTACACAACAGGGTCTGGGGCCAACGTCCTGACTTTC
-,-,TRBV29-1,TRBJ2-3,CSVSDGLSTDTQYF,TGCAGCGTTTCAGACGGATTGAGCACAGATACGCAGTATTTT
TRBD1,-,TRBV10-1,TRBJ1-1,CASSDTVDRGNTEAFF,TGCGCCAGCAGTGACACCGTCGACAGGGGGAACACTGAAGCTTTCTTT
-,-,TRBV18,TRBJ2-4,CASSPPTVNIQYF,TGTGCCAGCTCACCACCGACCGTCAACATTCAGTACTTC
TRBD1,-,TRBV5-1,TRBJ2-2,CASSFRQGTGELFF,TGCGCCAGCAGCTTTAGACAGGGGACCGGGGAGCTGTTTTTT
TRBD2,-,TRBV28,TRBJ2-1,CASSPGTSAYNEQFF,TGTGCCAGCAGTCCCGGGACTAGCGCCTACAATGAGCAGTTCTTC
-,-,TRBV7-3,TRBJ1-1,CASSLPLRQMNTEAFF,TGTGCCAGCAGCTTACCCTTGAGGCAGATGAACACTGAAGCTTTCTTT
-,few,TRBV2,TRBJ2-1,CASSDGRGNNEQFF,TGTGCCAGCAGTGATGGACGGGGAAACAATGAGCAGTTCTTC
TRBD1,-,TRBV7-8,TRBJ2-2,CASSLEGGRLGELFF,TGTGCCAGCAGCTTAGAAGGGGGCAGGCTCGGGGAGCTGTTTTTT
-,-,TRBV6-4,TRBJ1-5,CASSDDGVTQPQHF,TGTGCCAGCAGTGACGATGGAGTCACTCAGCCCCAGCATTTT
TRBD2,-,TRBV9,TRBJ2-7,CASSGTGTSLNLYEQYF,TGTGCCAGCAGTGGTACCGGGACTAGCCTCAACCTCTACGAGCAGTACTTC
TRBD1,-,TRBV19,TRBJ2-1,CASADRGYNEQFF,TGTGCCAGCGCCGACAGGGGCTACAATGAGCAGTTCTTC
-,-,TRBV28,TRBJ1-5,CASSLGQGRQPQHF,TGTGCCAGCAGTTTAGGGCAGGGACGGCAGCCCCAGCATTTT
-,-,TRBV7-6,TRBJ2-1,CASSQLTGNVKENEQFF,TGTGCCAGCAGCCAACTTACGGGGAATGTAAAGGAGAATGAGCAGTTCTTC
-,-,TRBV30,TRBJ2-5,CAWSDLTGTGETQYF,TGTGCCTGGAGTGACCTAACCGGGACCGGAGAGACCCAGTACTTC
-,-,TRBV18,TRBJ2-1,CAVTGGAEEQFF,TGTGCTGTGACTGGGGGGGCGGAGGAGCAGTTCTTC
TRBD2,-,TRBV29-1,TRBJ2-7,CSVVGGVSSYEQYF,TGCAGCGTTGTGGGAGGGGTGAGCTCCTACGAGCAGTACTTC
-,-,TRBV11-3,TRBJ1-1,CASSRGPALQAFF,TGTGCCAGCAGCCGGGGCCCTGCACTTCAAGCTTTCTTT
TRBD2,-,TRBV18,TRBJ2-7,CASSPFLSIAGGNNEQYF,TGTGCCAGCTCACCATTCCTATCCATAGCGGGAGGAAACAACGAGCAGTACTTC
TRBD1,-,TRBV5-4,TRBJ2-3,CASSPDRDRAETDTQYF,TGTGCCAGCAGCCCCGACCGGGACAGGGCCGAAACAGATACGCAGTATTTT
TRBD2,-,TRBV11-3,TRBJ2-1,CASRGRGEQFF,TGTGCCAGCAGGGGGAGGGGTGAGCAGTTCTTC
TRBD2,-,TRBV5-8,TRBJ2-3,CASFGGAPDTQYF,TGTGCCAGCTTCGGGGGGGCCCCAGATACGCAGTATTTT
-,-,TRBV20-1,TRBJ2-7,CSALIDYEQYF,TGCAGTGCTCTCATTGACTACGAGCAGTACTTC
TRBD2,-,TRBV18,TRBJ2-1,CASSPPTGGGAINEQFF,TGTGCCAGCTCACCACCTACCGGCGGGGGGGCCATCAATGAGCAGTTCTTC
-,-,TRBV6-5,TRBJ2-7,CASSTPKGSGQYF,TGTGCCAGCAGTACGCCGAAGGGGTCCGGGCAGTACTTC
-,-,TRBV18,TRBJ2-2,CASSPRAGDADGELFF,TGTGCCAGCTCACCACGGGCCGGGGACGCTGACGGGGAGCTGTTTTTT
TRBD1,-,TRBV27,TRBJ2-6,CASSSGQGVSGANVLTF,TGTGCCAGCAGTTCGGGACAGGGAGTCTCTGGGGCCAACGTCCTGACTTTC
-,-,TRBV19,TRBJ1-2,CASSVGPLGSYTF,TGTGCCAGTAGCGTCGGACCCTTGGGAAGCTACACCTTC
TRBD1,-,TRBV11-2,TRBJ2-1,CASSLDAGGRNEQFF,TGTGCCAGCAGCTTAGACGCAGGGGGCAGGAATGAGCAGTTCTTC
TRBD1,-,TRBV6-1,TRBJ1-5,CASSVETGGQQPQHF,TGTGCCAGCAGTGTAGAGACAGGGGGCCAACAGCCCCAGCATTTT
TRBD2,-,TRBV7-2,TRBJ2-7,CASSPGGGPYEQYF,TGTGCCAGCAGCCCGGGGGGGGGTCCCTACGAGCAGTACTTC
-,-,TRBV4-3,TRBJ2-1,CASSQELGLSSYNEQFF,TGCGCCAGCAGCCAAGAACTGGGACTCAGCTCCTACAATGAGCAGTTCTTC